This entry lists 8 T cell receptor beta chains sequenced from one sample in a study of CD8 T cells in ankylosing spondylitis. TCRdb called the 5' RACE reads again in MiXCR, with one record for every CDR3 protein. The sample lists more than 200,000 distinct CDR3 sequences, under 30% seen once, with 0.6% to 0.75% in the top ten. Sample: blood, either unsorted or a sorted T cell fraction (not recorded which). These receptors were obtained from a male donor with ankylosing spondylitis or in good health (not recorded which).

This clonotype was seen at least ten times. V and J are TRBV2 and TRBJ2-4, with D possibly TRBD2 on 6 matching bases. In germline, CDR1 is SNHLY, CDR2 FYNNEI. V lost 8 bases, J lost 0 bases, and 14 bases lay in between. The CDR3 runs 15 residues. In nucleotides, the CDR3 is TGTGCCAGCGAGTCCGGGGGAGTAGCCAAAAACATTCAGTACTTC. Translating gives CASESGGVAKNIQYF.

This clonotype was counted many times. The chain is built from TRBV5-1 and TRBJ2-7; TRBD2 is a possible D gene (5 bases). The CDR3 length is 13 residues. Germline CDR1 reads SGHRS; CDR2 reads YFSETQ. Trimming took off 3 bases at V and 6 bases at J, with 13 bases between the two ends. The CDR3 coding sequence is TGCGCCAGCAGCTCGGACTCCCTTTTCGAGCAGTACTTC. This gives the protein CASSSDSLFEQYF.

The V and J genes are TRBV6-1 and TRBJ2-7, with 11 bases matching TRBD2. V lost 6 bases to trimming and J lost 7 bases; unmatched junction nucleotides: 8. This CDR3 is 14 amino acids long. The germline V gene encodes CDR1 MNHNS and CDR2 SASEGT. CDR3 in DNA: TGTGCCAGCAGACTTAGCGGGGGGGCCGGAGAGCAGTACTTC. It yields the protein CASRLSGGAGEQYF.

Here the CDR3 DNA reads TGTGCCAGCAGTTTAGGGCCAGGGGGCGCGAGCGAGGAGACCCAGTACTTC. Translating gives CASSLGPGGASEETQYF. The gene calls are TRBV12-3 or TRBV12-4 and TRBJ2-5; 8 bases line up with TRBD1. Trimming took 1 base from V and 5 from J; bases not matched to a gene: 12. This CDR3 is 17 amino acids long.

The chain has TRBV10-3 and TRBJ1-4; unclear D gene. In germline, CDR1 is ENHRY, CDR2 SYGVKD. V shed 0 bases and J shed 16 bases, with 12 bases lying between them. CDR3 length: 12 amino acids. The CDR3 here is CAISESRQLQFF. The CDR3 DNA reads as TGTGCCATCAGTGAGTCGCGCCAGCTTCAGTTTTTT.

Concerning this clonotype itself: Mismatch with germline at one junction end may stem from a read error. This sequence joins TRBV7-7 and TRBJ2-2, with D possibly being TRBD1 or TRBD2 (5 bases each). CDR1 is SSHAT and CDR2 is FNYEAQ in the germline V gene (reference sequence). The CDR3 length is 14 residues. This CDR3 reads CASSRDLNTGELFF. The CDR3 DNA is TGTGCTAGCAGCCGGGACCTGAACACCGGGGAGCTGTTTTTT.

This clonotype has only a few counts. The V call is TRBV4-2, the J call TRBJ2-7; D perhaps matches TRBD2 (5 bases). V shed 1 base and J shed 3 bases, with 19 bases lying between them. CDR1 is LGHNA, CDR2 YNFKEQ, per germline. The CDR3 is 17 amino acids. The chain's CDR3 is CASSQAPASSLGYEQYF. Here the CDR3 DNA reads TGTGCCAGCAGCCAAGCCCCGGCTAGCTCGCTGGGCTACGAGCAGTACTTC.

This clonotype has only a few counts. The chain has TRBV20-1 and TRBJ2-1, with D possibly matching TRBD2 (7 bases). Per germline, CDR1 DFQATT and CDR2 SNEGSKA (reference sequence). V lost 8 bases to trimming and J lost 10 bases, with 15 bases between them. The CDR3 has 11 residues. Written as DNA, the CDR3 is TGCAGTCCCCGAGGGGGGGTCGAGCAGTTCTTC. Its protein is CSPRGGVEQFF.